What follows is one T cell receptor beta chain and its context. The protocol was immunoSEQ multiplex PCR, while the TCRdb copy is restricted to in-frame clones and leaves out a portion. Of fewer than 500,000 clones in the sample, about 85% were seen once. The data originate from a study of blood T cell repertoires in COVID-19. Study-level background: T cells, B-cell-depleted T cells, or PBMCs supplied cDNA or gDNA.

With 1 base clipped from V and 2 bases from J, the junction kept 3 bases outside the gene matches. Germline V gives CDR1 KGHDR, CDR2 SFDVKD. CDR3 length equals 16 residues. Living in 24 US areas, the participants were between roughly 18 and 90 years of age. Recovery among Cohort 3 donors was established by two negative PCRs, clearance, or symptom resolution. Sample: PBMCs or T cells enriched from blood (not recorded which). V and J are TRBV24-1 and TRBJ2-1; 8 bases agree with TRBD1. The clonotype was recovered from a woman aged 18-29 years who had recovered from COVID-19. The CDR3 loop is CATSDLQGDPYNEQFF. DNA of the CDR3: TGTGCCACCAGTGATTTACAGGGGGACCCCTACAATGAGCAGTTCTTC.